The clone carrying this T cell receptor (beta chain) was recorded a few times. Its antigen is undetermined. The data belong to a study of T cells after yellow fever vaccination. Study-level background: Low-cell-number fractions underwent preparation using SMART-Seq v4 Ultra Low Input. Findings and limits, study-wide: Researchers cautioned that FACS-sorted repertoires could harbor abundant clonotypes contaminating from the bulk population. The booster saw the reappearance of most primary-vaccination clones (roughly 96% CD4, 70% to 90% CD8).

V lost 0 bases, J lost 7 bases, and 9 bases lay in between. Germline assignment: CDR1 MNHEY and CDR2 SMNVEV (reference sequence). The CDR3 spans 13 residues. By 5'RACE template switching, TCR cDNA was produced, with a universal primer site and UMIs added in the process. TCRdb used MiXCR to reprocess the 5' RACE reads, holding one entry per CDR3 protein. This sample carries under 400,000 distinct CDR3 sequences, under 15% of them seen once, and the ten largest clones take 2.5% to 4%. The sequence was collected from a man aged 18 to 30 who received the YFV17D yellow fever vaccine. This specimen consisted of CD4+ T cells sorted from PBMCs, obtained 15 days after the yellow fever booster vaccination. The chain has TRBV27 and TRBJ1-2; D is unclear. CDR3 region: CASSLSGWRGYTF. CDR3 bases: TGTGCCAGCAGTTTATCAGGATGGCGTGGCTACACCTTC.